This T cell receptor (beta chain) was profiled in a study of OX40 agonist ivuxolimab in advanced cancers. Study outcomes and limitations: Doses of 0.1 to 3.0 mg/kg were accompanied by clonal expansion of CD4+ and CD8+ blood T cells by week 6.

A word on this clone: Antigen: not known.

The table came from immunoSEQ multiplex PCR; TCRdb's copy has only in-frame clones and leaves some out. The sample holds more than 85,000 clones, about 80% seen once. Trimming cost V 7 bases and J 0 bases, with 16 bases left between them. The germline V gene encodes CDR1 SNHLY and CDR2 FYNNEI. The length of the CDR3 is 15 residues. The TCR originated in an adult with an advanced solid tumor such as melanoma, head and neck, liver or kidney cancer. The sequencing here drew on CD4+ or CD8+ T cells sorted from blood, taken in a trial of the OX40 agonist ivuxolimab. The chain employs TRBV2 and TRBJ2-7; no definite D call. The DNA for the CDR3 is TGTGCCAGCACCTCCCCGCTGCGTAGCTCCTACGAGCAGTACTTC. This encodes CASTSPLRSSYEQYF.